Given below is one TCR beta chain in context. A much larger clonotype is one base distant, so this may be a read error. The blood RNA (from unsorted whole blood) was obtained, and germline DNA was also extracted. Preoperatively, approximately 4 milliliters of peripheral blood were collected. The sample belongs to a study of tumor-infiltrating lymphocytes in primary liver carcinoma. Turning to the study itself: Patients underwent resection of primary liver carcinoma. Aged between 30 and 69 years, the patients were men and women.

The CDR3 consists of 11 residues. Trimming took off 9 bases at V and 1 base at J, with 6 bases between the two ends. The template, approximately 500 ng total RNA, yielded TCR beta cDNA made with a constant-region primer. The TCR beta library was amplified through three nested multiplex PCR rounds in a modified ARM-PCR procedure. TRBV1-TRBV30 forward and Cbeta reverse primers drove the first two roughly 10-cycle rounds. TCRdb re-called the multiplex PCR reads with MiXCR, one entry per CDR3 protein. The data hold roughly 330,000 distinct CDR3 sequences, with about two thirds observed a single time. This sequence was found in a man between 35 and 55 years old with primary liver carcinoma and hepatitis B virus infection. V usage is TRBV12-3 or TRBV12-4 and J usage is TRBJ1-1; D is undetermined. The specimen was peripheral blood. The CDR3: CARRWNTEAFF. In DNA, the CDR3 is TGTGCCAGGAGGTGGAACACTGAAGCTTTCTTT.